This T cell receptor beta chain derives from a study of T cell responses to AZD1222 COVID-19 vaccine. Germline assignment: CDR1 LNHDA and CDR2 SQIVND (reference sequence). The CDR3 has 14 residues. The ends lost 5 bases at V and 1 base at J; junction bases unmatched: 4. Sequencing was performed with immunoSEQ multiplex PCR; in TCRdb, only in-frame clones are kept and a portion is missing. Of approximately 100,000 clones in the sample, under 95% are singletons; the top ten hold 1.2%. Concerning this clone: Its antigen is currently unknown.

Study outcomes and limitations: Most donors were white British, females outnumbered males, and clonal diversity was possibly underestimated. Repertoires were obtained only post-peak T cell response.

The rearrangement links TRBV19 to TRBJ1-2; 7 bases fit TRBD1. Sequenced here: peripheral blood, sampled on day 0 of AZD1222 vaccination. The receptor's source is an adult in good health. CDR3 coding DNA: TGTGCCAGTAGTCGGACAGGCGGTAACTATGGCTACACCTTC. It yields the protein CASSRTGGNYGYTF.